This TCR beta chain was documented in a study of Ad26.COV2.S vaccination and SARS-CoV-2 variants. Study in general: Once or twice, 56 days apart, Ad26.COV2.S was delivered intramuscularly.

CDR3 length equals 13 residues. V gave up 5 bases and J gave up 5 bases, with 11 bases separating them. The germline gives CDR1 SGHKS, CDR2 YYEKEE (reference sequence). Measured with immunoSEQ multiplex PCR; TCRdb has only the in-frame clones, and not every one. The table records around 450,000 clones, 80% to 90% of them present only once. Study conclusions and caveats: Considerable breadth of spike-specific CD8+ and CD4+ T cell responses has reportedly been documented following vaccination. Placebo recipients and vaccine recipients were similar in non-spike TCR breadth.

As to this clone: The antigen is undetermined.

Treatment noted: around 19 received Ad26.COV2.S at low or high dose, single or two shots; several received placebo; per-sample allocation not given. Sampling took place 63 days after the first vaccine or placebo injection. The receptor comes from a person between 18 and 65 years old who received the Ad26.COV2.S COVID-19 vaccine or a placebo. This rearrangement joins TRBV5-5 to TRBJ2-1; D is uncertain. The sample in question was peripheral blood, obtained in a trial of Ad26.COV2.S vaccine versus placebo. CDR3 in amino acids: CASRVAANNEQFF. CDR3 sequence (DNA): TGTGCCAGCAGGGTGGCGGCAAACAATGAGCAGTTCTTC.